Listed below are T cell receptor beta chains from one sample, sequenced in a study of T cells in Graves' hyperthyroidism and ophthalmopathy. TCRdb reprocessed the multiplex PCR reads with MiXCR, giving one entry per CDR3 protein. The sample includes about 400,000 distinct CDR3 sequences, more than 12% seen only once; the top ten take around 20%. The source material was blood. The receptors stem from a woman aged 30 to 39 with Graves' ophthalmopathy. CDR3s include the opening cysteine and the closing phenylalanine or tryptophan. Fields, in order: clone size, D gene, J gene, V gene, CDR3 DNA, CDR3 protein. D genes are given only for firm matches. Not all rows give a size; the values are once, few, many and, for expanded clones, a class.

>many|TRBD1|TRBJ2-2|TRBV20-1
TGCAGTGCTAGGACAGGGGGCGCGTCCCGCGGGGAGCTGTTTTTT
CSARTGGASRGELFF
>many|.|TRBJ1-1|TRBV7-2
TGTGCCAGCAGCTTAGCAGGGGTTGACACTGAAGCTTTCTTT
CASSLAGVDTEAFF
>few|.|TRBJ1-1|TRBV7-9
TGTGCCAGCAGCTTAGTCTTAGGGGGGACTGAAGCTTTCTTT
CASSLVLGGTEAFF
>many|TRBD1|TRBJ1-1|TRBV18
TGTGCCAGCTCACCTAGCACAGGGGATCGCGGCACTGAAGCTTTCTTT
CASSPSTGDRGTEAFF
>many|TRBD1|TRBJ2-5|TRBV30
TGTGCCTGGAAAGCCGACAGGGAAACGGAGACCCAGTACTTC
CAWKADRETETQYF
>.|.|TRBJ2-7|TRBV5-1
TGCGCCAGCAGCTTGGACCAGGGCAACGAGCAGTACTTC
CASSLDQGNEQYF
>few|.|TRBJ2-3|TRBV6-2/TRBV6-3
TGTGCCAGCAGCTCTGACAGTCCTACGCAGTATTTT
CASSSDSPTQYF
>many|TRBD2|TRBJ2-5|TRBV7-3
TGTGCCAGCAGCCCCGGGACTAGCGGGGGGGCCGGGGAGACCCAGTACTTC
CASSPGTSGGAGETQYF
>.|.|TRBJ2-1|TRBV5-1
TGCGCCAGCAGTCAACAGGGAGATTGGTTCTTC
CASSQQGDWFF
>few|TRBD2|TRBJ2-1|TRBV28
TGTGCCAGCAGTTCAAGCGGGGGGGCCTTAGTTGAGCAGTTCTTC
CASSSSGGALVEQFF
>many|TRBD2|TRBJ2-3|TRBV30
TGTGCCTGGAGTGCGATGGGACTAGCGGGATCTAGCACAGATACGCAGTATTTT
CAWSAMGLAGSSTDTQYF
>many|TRBD1|TRBJ1-4|TRBV20-1
TGCAGTGCTAGAGCACTCTCTGGGACAGACGCCCCAGCAACTAATGAAAAACTGTTTTTT
CSARALSGTDAPATNEKLFF
>many|.|TRBJ1-1|TRBV5-1
TGCGCCAGCAGCCATGTGGGGGGCACTGAAGCTTTCTTT
CASSHVGGTEAFF
>many|TRBD2|TRBJ2-7|TRBV7-2
TGTGCCAGCAGCTTATCGGGGGGGGATATTTACGAGCAGTACTTC
CASSLSGGDIYEQYF
>many|.|TRBJ1-4|TRBV9
TGTGCCAGCAGCGTAGACGGGCGCACTAATGAAAAACTGTTTTTT
CASSVDGRTNEKLFF
>many|.|TRBJ1-6|TRBV28
TGTGCCAGCAGTTTTTCGGCTTCACCCCTCCACTTT
CASSFSASPLHF
>many|.|TRBJ2-5|TRBV2
TGTGCCAGCAGCGCAGGGCCGCGAGAGACCCAGTACTTC
CASSAGPRETQYF
>many|TRBD1|TRBJ2-3|TRBV6-1
TGTGCCAGCAGTCTTCGGACAGGAGGCACAGATACGCAGTATTTT
CASSLRTGGTDTQYF
>.|.|TRBJ1-2|TRBV27
TGTGCCAGCAGTTTTCTGGGCGGGGGCTACACCTTC
CASSFLGGGYTF
>.|.|TRBJ2-7|TRBV28
TGTGCCAGCAGCTCCCGGGGGAGCTCTTATACGTTGCAGTACTTC
CASSSRGSSYTLQYF
>many|TRBD2|TRBJ2-1|TRBV20-1
TGCAGTGCTAGAGTAGCGGGGGATTACAATGAGCAGTTCTTC
CSARVAGDYNEQFF
>many|.|TRBJ1-4|TRBV30
TGTGCCTGGAGGCAGGCAATTGCAACTAATGAAAAACTGTTTTTT
CAWRQAIATNEKLFF
>many|.|TRBJ1-2|TRBV6-1
TGTGCCAGCATTCGGAAGGATGCGGTCTATGGCTACACCTTC
CASIRKDAVYGYTF
>many|TRBD2|TRBJ2-5|TRBV15
TGTGCCACCAGCAGGGAGACTAGCGGACGGGAGACCCAGTACTTC
CATSRETSGRETQYF
>.|.|TRBJ1-2|TRBV12-3/TRBV12-4
TGTGCCAGCTCGGCCCCCTTGACAGACAACTATGGCTACACCTTC
CASSAPLTDNYGYTF
>many|TRBD2|TRBJ2-3|TRBV7-6
TGTGCCAGCAGCTTAAGGGCGGGGGGGCCCACAGATACGCAGTATTTT
CASSLRAGGPTDTQYF
>many|TRBD2|TRBJ2-5|TRBV7-9
TGTGCCAGCAGCCAGGGACTATCTCAAGAGACCCAGTACTTC
CASSQGLSQETQYF
>many|TRBD1|TRBJ2-7|TRBV2
TGTGCCAGCACACGAACAGGGGCTGGCGAGCAGTACTTC
CASTRTGAGEQYF
>many|.|TRBJ1-1|TRBV7-2
TGTGCCAGCAGCTTAGCGCTACCGGGGAACACTGAAGCTTTCTTT
CASSLALPGNTEAFF
>few|.|TRBJ2-6|TRBV28
TGTGCCACCCTGACATCTGGGGCTTCTGGGGCCAACGTCCTGACTTTC
CATLTSGASGANVLTF
>many|.|TRBJ2-7|TRBV4-1
TGCGCCAGCAGCCAAAAGGCACCTCGGGACACTAGCTCCTACGAGCAGTACTTC
CASSQKAPRDTSSYEQYF
>few|.|TRBJ2-2|TRBV20-1
TGCAGTGGAGCGGACACCGACACCGGGGAGCTGTTTTTT
CSGADTDTGELFF
>once|TRBD2|TRBJ2-5|TRBV4-2
TGTGCCAGCAGCCAAGCGGGGGCGGGGGGGACCCAGTACTTC
CASSQAGAGGTQYF
>.|.|TRBJ2-2|TRBV10-1
TGCGCCAGCATGGGGGCCGCCACCGGGGAGCTGTTTTTT
CASMGAATGELFF
>.|TRBD1|TRBJ2-3|TRBV6-1
TGTGCCAGCAGCCCTCTGGGACAGGGGATCGGGGATACGCAGTATTTT
CASSPLGQGIGDTQYF
>many|.|TRBJ2-5|TRBV5-1
TGCGCCAGCCAGGGGGGGCGATTGTACCAAGAGACCCAGTACTTC
CASQGGRLYQETQYF
>few|.|TRBJ1-5|TRBV15
TGTGCCACCAGCTCGACGGCCCAGCCCCAGCATTTT
CATSSTAQPQHF
>many|.|TRBJ1-1|TRBV30
TGTGCCTGGAGAGACATAGGAAACACTGAAGCTTTCTTT
CAWRDIGNTEAFF
>many|.|TRBJ1-1|TRBV2
TGTGCCGCTTATACCGGACTCCTCACTGAAGCTTTCTTT
CAAYTGLLTEAFF
>once|.|TRBJ2-1|TRBV9
TGTGCCAGCAGCGTAGCTACGGGGTCTTACAATGAGCAGTTCTTC
CASSVATGSYNEQFF
>few|.|TRBJ1-2|TRBV3-1
TGTGCCAGCGGACCTGACCCGGTGGTTGGCTACACCTTC
CASGPDPVVGYTF
>.|.|TRBJ1-3|TRBV5-1
TGCGCCAGCAGTCGCACGTCCTCTGGAAACACCATATATTTT
CASSRTSSGNTIYF
>.|.|TRBJ2-5|TRBV7-9
TGTGCCAGCAGCCGCCTAATCCGGGAGAAGGGGAGTGAGACCCAGTACTTC
CASSRLIREKGSETQYF
>.|.|TRBJ2-2|TRBV11-2
TGTGCCAGCAGCCCCAATTATAGGGTTGTTGGGCCGACAGGAAATGCGAACACCGGGGAGCTGTTTTTT
CASSPNYRVVGPTGNANTGELFF